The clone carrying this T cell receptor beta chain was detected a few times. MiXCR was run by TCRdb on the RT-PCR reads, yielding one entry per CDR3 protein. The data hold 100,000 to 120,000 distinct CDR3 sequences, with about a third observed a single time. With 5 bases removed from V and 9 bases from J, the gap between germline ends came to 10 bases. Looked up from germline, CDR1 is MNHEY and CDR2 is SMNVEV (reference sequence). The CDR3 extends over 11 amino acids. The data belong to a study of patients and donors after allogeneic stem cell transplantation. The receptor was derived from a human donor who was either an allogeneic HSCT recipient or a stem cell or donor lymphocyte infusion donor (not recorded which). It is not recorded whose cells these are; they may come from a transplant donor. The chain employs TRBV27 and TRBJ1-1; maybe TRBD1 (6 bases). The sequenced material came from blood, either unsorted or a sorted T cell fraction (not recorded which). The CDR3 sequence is CASSHTGQAFF. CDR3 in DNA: TGTGCCAGCAGTCATACAGGGCAAGCTTTCTTT.